Following are 7 T cell receptor beta chains from one sample sequenced in a study of T-cell memory formation after mild COVID-19. MiXCR, applied by TCRdb to the 5' RACE reads, yields one record per CDR3 protein. Seen here are around 320,000 distinct CDR3 sequences, 13% to 15% observed once, and the top ten hold roughly 21%. Sequencing was carried out using PBMCs or a T cell subset sorted from them (not recorded which). These receptors all come from a young man who had mild COVID-19 (a few samples of this study predate the infection). Cell type and time point are not known.

This clonotype was observed a few times. The rearrangement links TRBV2 to TRBJ1-1; D is uncertain. Deletions cut 0 bases from V and 4 bases from J, with 6 bases between. The CDR3 totals 13 residues. The germline gives CDR1 SNHLY, CDR2 FYNNEI. CDR3 bases: TGTGCCAGCAGTGAAGCAGCGGTCACTGAAGCTTTCTTT. Translated: CASSEAAVTEAFF.

Of note for this clonotype: With a much larger clone just one base away, this may be a read error. The chain joins TRBV7-7 to TRBJ2-3, with TRBD2 matching 7 bases. The length of the CDR3 is 15 residues. Germline assignment: CDR1 SSHAT and CDR2 FNYEAQ (reference sequence). CDR3 nucleotide sequence: TGTGCTAGCAGCTTGTGGGGGACTATCACAGATACGCAGTATTTT. Its protein product is CASSLWGTITDTQYF.

There are a few counts of this clonotype. V and J are TRBV2 and TRBJ1-5; unclear D gene. Germline values: CDR1 SNHLY, CDR2 FYNNEI. Deletions cut 2 bases from V and 9 bases from J, with 8 bases between. The CDR3 length is 12 residues. The CDR3 DNA is TGTGCCAGCAGTGAATGGAGCTGGCCCCAGCATTTT. This codes for CASSEWSWPQHF.

V usage is TRBV4-3 and J usage is TRBJ2-2; D is possibly TRBD1 (6 bases). V lost 4 bases and J lost 6, with 21 bases in between. In germline, CDR1 is LGHNA, CDR2 YSLEER. CDR3 length: 17 residues. The CDR3 sequence is CASSPSAGALGAGELFF. The CDR3 bases are TGCGCCAGCAGCCCAAGTGCAGGGGCGCTAGGCGCCGGGGAGCTGTTTTTT.

This sequence joins TRBV6-2 or TRBV6-3 and TRBJ2-1, with D hard to call. CDR3 length: 14 amino acids. Trimming shortened V by 7 bases and J by 0 bases, and 10 bases separated the two germline ends. Germline CDR1 reads MNHEY; CDR2 reads SVGEGT. CDR3 in amino acids: CASKIRGSYNEQFF. CDR3 DNA sequence: TGTGCCAGCAAAATTCGAGGCTCCTACAATGAGCAGTTCTTC.

This clonotype was counted only a few times. This rearrangement joins TRBV5-4 to TRBJ2-5; 11 bases map to TRBD2. The CDR3 covers 17 residues. The V gene end was trimmed by 2 bases and the J gene end by 2 bases; junction bases not matched to a gene: 8. Germline values: CDR1 SGHNT, CDR2 YYREEE (reference sequence). CDR3 protein: CASSFAASGGTQETQYF. CDR3 DNA: TGTGCCAGCAGCTTTGCGGCTAGCGGGGGGACACAAGAGACCCAGTACTTC. Combining the CDR3 with reference TRBV5-4 and TRBJ2-5 gives the whole variable domain ETGVTQSPTHLIKTRGQQVTLRCSSQSGHNTVSWYQQALGQGPQFIFQYYREEENGRGNFPPRFSGLQFPNYSSELNVNALELDDSALYLCASSFAASGGTQETQYFGPGTRLLVL.

This clonotype was detected only a few times. This chain links TRBV7-6 with TRBJ1-2; possibly TRBD1 for D (5 bases). V shed 5 bases and J shed 4 bases, with 23 bases lying between them. Germline V CDR1 and CDR2: SGHVS, FNYEAQ. The CDR3 contains 17 residues. DNA for the CDR3: TGTGCCAGCAGCCCCCTCGGGACGGCATTCGAAAGCTATGGCTACACCTTC. Its translation: CASSPLGTAFESYGYTF.